This T cell receptor (beta chain) was recovered during a study of control samples from healthy donors and cancer patients. The assay was immunoSEQ multiplex PCR, and TCRdb's table has in-frame clones only and misses some. Of around 120,000 clones in the sample, more than 70% were seen once. This CDR3 region has 14 residues. Trimming took off 8 bases at V and 4 bases at J, with 17 bases between the two ends. Per the germline V gene, CDR1 is LNHDA and CDR2 is SQIVND (reference sequence). The sequencing input was blood. This chain links TRBV19 with TRBJ1-2; a possible D gene is TRBD1 (5 bases). This sequence originates from a woman in her 70s in good health. The CDR3 sequence: CASGEWGVRYGYTF. DNA of the CDR3: TGTGCCAGTGGAGAGTGGGGGGTCCGCTATGGCTACACCTTC.